This T cell receptor beta chain was recovered during a study of vaccination effects on CD4 cells after COVID-19 (dated by TCRdb to 2022 to 2024). Turning to the overall study: Two doses of either the BNT162b2 or the mRNA-1273 mRNA SARS-CoV-2 vaccine were administered to participants. The study compared SARS-CoV-2 spike-specific CD4+ TCR repertoires before and after mRNA vaccination in COVID-19 convalescent patients and infection-naive vaccine recipients. A total of 10 COVID-19 convalescent patients and a handful of SARS-CoV-2-naive healthy vaccine recipients were included in the full study. Cultures from other donors in the study were sequenced with the Oncomine TCR Beta short-read assay on an Illumina iSeq 100. General findings and caveats noted by the study authors: Both infection-induced and vaccine-induced clones contracted markedly at late post-vaccination timepoints, which is consistent with waning T cell responses. In healthy vaccine recipients, vaccine-induced clones were almost all SARS-CoV-2 mono-reactive, with only 1 of 255 being cross-reactive with common cold coronaviruses. The study was limited by a small number of convalescent patients, and early post-infection timepoints were lacking.

Receptor amplification or capture employed the immunoSEQ multiplex PCR assay. DNA from the CD4+ T cells that had been cultured and isolated underwent TCR beta CDR3 sequencing. The authors' analysis ran thus. Non-productive TCR sequences were removed, reads were trimmed to the CDR3 region, and CDR3s of at least 7 amino acids were retained. The MANAFEST web app was used to pick out antigen-specific clonotypes by comparing their expansion in peptide wells with that in reference cultures. To count as positive, a clone had to show expansion at FDR<0.05 compared with the reference and with all other wells, an odds ratio above 5, and a frequency above 0.1% in two replicate wells. Cross-reactive clonotypes were defined as significantly expanded in SARS-CoV-2 spike wells and in at least one common cold coronavirus spike condition. Using the stringdist R package, CDR3 similarity was measured by Levenshtein distance, and unrooted trees were constructed with ape in R 3.6.1. What TCRdb holds here is the immuneACCESS table cut down to in-frame rearrangements. Part of the clones is not present; checked against another copy, under half of the missing clones reflect an unresolved V gene, and the others are unexplained. V and J calls and clone size are those listed in that table; D and trimming were worked out from the DNA. The table for this sample lists about 41,000 clones; about two thirds of them were counted only once. Approximately 27% of the sample lies in the top ten.

To identify antigen-specific CD4+ T cell clonotypes by their expansion, the ViraFEST assay first stimulated PBMC with viral peptide pools and then applied TCR sequencing. After less than eleven days of culture, CD4+ T cells were isolated with the EasySep CD4+ T cell isolation kit. None of the healthy vaccine recipients had a prior SARS-CoV-2 infection, which was confirmed by nucleocapsid antibody tests that came back negative both before and after vaccination. Each well held two million PBMC cultured in IMDM containing roughly 4.9% human AB serum, roughly 9.9 IU/ml IL-2 and gentamicin, along with around 11 ug/ml peptides. Half of the culture medium was replaced with fresh IL-2-containing medium on days 3 and 7. Unless otherwise noted, each peptide stimulation condition was cultured in triplicate wells. Using Ficoll-Paque Plus gradient centrifugation, PBMC were separated from whole blood and then either used fresh or cryopreserved at -140C. Overlapping peptide pools spanned the spike proteins of SARS-CoV-2 and the common cold coronaviruses HCoV-NL63, HCoV-OC43 and HCoV-229E. The QIAamp micro DNA kit was used to extract genomic DNA from the cultured CD4+ T cells.

For CDR1 and CDR2, the germline V gene lists SGHDN and FVKESK. Spanning cysteine to phenylalanine, the CDR3 consists of 11 amino acids. Only the CDR3 DNA stays, 33 bases, in frame from base 1. The germline ends are 5 bases apart after V is trimmed by 4 bases and J by 4 bases. This clone appeared a single time. Its antigen target is currently unknown. Within one base of it there is no much larger clone, and no base qualities were kept. This sequence originates from a human donor who received a COVID-19 vaccine. The chain uses TRBV14 and TRBJ2-7, with an unclear D gene assignment. The sequenced sample was CD4+ T cells from PBMCs cultured with HCoV-OC43 spike peptides, obtained before COVID-19 vaccination. Interpreted using the paper, the cell subset or site label stands for: HCoV-OC43 spike overlapping peptide pool stimulation. The CDR3 protein sequence reads: CASSPYYEQYF. The DNA reads TGTGCCAGCAGCCCCTATTACGAGCAGTACTTC.